The rows below give T cell receptor beta chains drawn from one sample of a study of OX40 agonist ivuxolimab in advanced cancers. The assay was immunoSEQ multiplex PCR, and TCRdb's table has in-frame clones only and misses some. The sample carries tens of thousands of clones, 85% to 90% recorded once. The starting material was CD4+ or CD8+ T cells sorted from blood, obtained in a trial of the OX40 agonist ivuxolimab. These receptors all come from an adult with an advanced solid tumor such as melanoma, head and neck, liver or kidney cancer. Both conserved end residues are part of each CDR3. D genes are given only for firm matches. Part of the rows lack a size; the others show once, few, many or a class for expanded clones.

>-|TRBJ1-2|-|TRBV19
CASSQTKTNRNYGYTF
TGTGCCAGTAGCCAAACAAAGACAAATCGTAACTATGGCTACACCTTC
>-|TRBJ1-1|-|TRBV29-1
CSVGDTRAEAFF
TGCAGCGTTGGTGACACTCGGGCTGAAGCTTTCTTT
>-|TRBJ1-5|-|TRBV2
CASSEWLISNQPQHF
TGTGCCAGCAGTGAATGGTTAATAAGCAATCAGCCCCAGCATTTT
>-|TRBJ2-7|-|TRBV6-6
CASSQGGTYEQYF
TGTGCCAGCAGCCAGGGGGGGACTTACGAGCAGTACTTC
>-|TRBJ2-6|-|TRBV11-2
CASIKIRGAGANVLTF
TGTGCCAGCATAAAAATAAGGGGCGCTGGGGCCAACGTCCTGACTTTC
>once|TRBJ1-5|TRBD1|TRBV28
CASSPPGQGLKPQHF
TGTGCCAGCAGTCCCCCGGGACAGGGTTTGAAGCCCCAGCATTTT
>-|TRBJ1-3|-|TRBV6-6
CASSHPGAGNTIYF
TGTGCCAGCAGCCACCCAGGGGCTGGAAACACCATATATTTT
>-|TRBJ1-1|-|TRBV28
CASSRHSTSGTEAFF
TGTGCCAGCAGCCGACACAGTACCTCAGGTACTGAAGCTTTCTTT
>-|TRBJ1-5|-|TRBV28
CASTKAWAQIQPQHF
TGTGCCAGCACGAAAGCCTGGGCCCAAATTCAGCCCCAGCATTTT
>-|TRBJ2-1|TRBD2|TRBV4-1
CASSQVFGTRGPEQFF
TGCGCCAGCAGCCAAGTGTTCGGGACTAGAGGGCCTGAGCAGTTCTTC
>once|TRBJ1-5|-|TRBV5-6
CASTLERDQPQHF
TGTGCCAGCACCCTTGAACGGGATCAGCCCCAGCATTTT
>-|TRBJ2-3|TRBD1|TRBV9
CASSPIALVGTEVPTDTQYF
TGTGCCAGCAGCCCAATAGCCCTAGTTGGGACAGAGGTGCCCACAGATACGCAGTATTTT
>-|TRBJ2-7|-|TRBV28
CASRAGDSHYEQYF
TGTGCCAGCAGAGCTGGGGACTCACACTACGAGCAGTACTTC
>-|TRBJ2-1|TRBD2|TRBV5-4
CASSPDSGGLSYNEQFF
TGTGCCAGCAGTCCCGACAGCGGGGGTCTCTCCTACAATGAGCAGTTCTTC
>once|TRBJ1-2|TRBD1|TRBV6-1
CASSDVDRGYNYGYTF
TGTGCCAGCAGTGACGTCGACAGGGGCTATAACTATGGCTACACCTTC
>once|TRBJ1-1|-|TRBV11-2
CASSFYVTEAFF
TGTGCCAGCAGCTTCTATGTCACTGAAGCTTTCTTT